The 25 T cell receptor beta chains listed next were all sequenced from one sample in a study of blood T cells in healthy people across ages. PCR was performed a second time for roughly 7 to 11 cycles using a sample-barcoded 5' primer and a J-beta primer mix. TCRdb redid the calling of the 5' RACE reads with MiXCR, one entry per CDR3 protein. The profile shows around 1,000,000 distinct CDR3 sequences, 25% of them singletons. These data are also associated with another study on T cells of mothers and their children.

Sequences were obtained from blood. Receptors were obtained from a girl aged 2 to 9 in good health.

This clonotype appeared a few times. This chain links TRBV4-1 with TRBJ2-5; 8 nucleotides align to TRBD1. The J call may be mistaken, given a closer DNA end match to TRBJ2-1. Germline V gene lookup returns CDR1 MGHRA and CDR2 YSYEKL. This CDR3 has 16 residues. Here the CDR3 DNA reads TGCGCCAGCAGCCATCCTTCCAGGGGGCAGGAAAATGAGCAGTTCTTC. It yields the protein CASSHPSRGQENEQFF.

Only a few counts were recorded for this clonotype. The chain employs TRBV6-5 and TRBJ1-3; D gene uncertain. CDR1 and CDR2 (germline): MNHEY, SVGAGI. The CDR3 extends over 18 amino acids. With 0 bases removed from V and 0 bases from J, the gap between germline ends came to 15 bases. Here the CDR3 reads CASSYSVPRSDSGNTIYF. The CDR3 region has the DNA TGTGCCAGCAGTTACTCGGTCCCCCGTAGTGACTCTGGAAACACCATATATTTT.

V is TRBV7-9 and J is TRBJ2-7; the match to TRBD1 covers 8 bases. The junction had 7 bases not matched to a gene; V was cut back by 3 bases and J by 0 bases. The CDR3 contains 16 residues. Germline V CDR1 and CDR2: SEHNR, FQNEAQ (reference sequence). CDR3 amino acids: CASSFSRTGSSYEQYF. The DNA for the CDR3 is TGTGCCAGCAGCTTTAGTCGGACAGGGAGCTCCTACGAGCAGTACTTC.

CDR3 loop: CASSLFGTNQPQHF. The CDR3 DNA reads as TGTGCCAGCAGTTTATTTGGGACGAATCAGCCCCAGCATTTT. The rearrangement links TRBV27 to TRBJ1-5, with a possible D match to TRBD1 (5 bases). The germline CDR1 and CDR2 sequences are MNHEY and SMNVEV (reference sequence). With 1 base removed from V and 4 bases from J, the gap between germline ends came to 8 bases. This CDR3 region has 14 residues.

The rearrangement joins TRBV29-1 to TRBJ2-7; 7 bases match TRBD2. Germline V gene data show CDR1 as SQVTM and CDR2 as ANQGSEA. V lost 1 base to trimming and J lost 4 bases; unmatched junction nucleotides: 10. The CDR3 has 15 residues. The CDR3 here is CSVEGGDERGYEQYF. In DNA form, the CDR3 reads TGCAGCGTTGAAGGCGGGGATGAGCGGGGTTACGAGCAGTACTTC.

This clonotype was seen only a few times. This chain joins TRBV20-1 and TRBJ2-5; D unclear. The DNA end is a closer match to TRBJ2-1, so the J assignment may be wrong. Germline CDR1 and CDR2: DFQATT and SNEGSKA (reference sequence). The CDR3 loop spans 15 amino acids. The CDR3 DNA reads TGCAGTGCTAGAGATCTAGGGTTGTCCTACAATGAGCAGTTCTTC. It translates to CSARDLGLSYNEQFF.

This clonotype occurred a few times. The rearrangement links TRBV7-2 to TRBJ1-3; tentatively, D is TRBD1 (5 bases). Trimming pared 6 bases from V and 0 bases from J, leaving 6 bases between. CDR3 size: 13 residues. Germline lookup yields CDR1 SGHTA and CDR2 FQGNSA. The CDR3 DNA follows: TGTGCCAGCAGGGGGACCTCTGGAAACACCATATATTTT. This codes for CASRGTSGNTIYF.

This clonotype turned up a few times. The chain employs TRBV6-1 and TRBJ2-5; TRBD2 matches 7 bases. The DNA matches TRBJ2-7 better at its end, which makes the J call doubtful. This CDR3 is 12 amino acids long. Germline CDR1 MNHNS, CDR2 SASEGT. The DNA of the CDR3 is TGTGCCTCAAGGGAGGGTACGCACGAGCAGTACTTC. It specifies CASREGTHEQYF.

The sample holds a few counts of this clonotype. The V call is TRBV5-6, the J call TRBJ2-5, with 8 bases aligning to TRBD2. The CDR3 has 14 amino acids. CDR1 and CDR2 (germline): SGHDT, YYEEEE. Trimming at V came to 7 bases and at J to 5 bases, leaving 10 bases not matched to a gene. Here the CDR3 reads CASLRGGPWETQYF. In DNA form, the CDR3 reads TGTGCCAGCCTCCGCGGGGGGCCGTGGGAGACCCAGTACTTC.

This clonotype was detected only a few times. This rearrangement joins TRBV7-9 to TRBJ2-6; no definite D call. The V gene lost 0 bases and the J gene lost 4 bases, with 13 bases spanning the gap. Germline loops: CDR1 SEHNR, CDR2 FQNEAQ (reference sequence). The CDR3 covers 17 residues. DNA for the CDR3: TGTGCCAGCAGCTTAGCGGGCAGACTCTCCGGGGCCAACGTCCTGACTTTC. Its protein product is CASSLAGRLSGANVLTF.

This clonotype appeared a few times. The chain links TRBV13 to TRBJ1-1; unclear D gene. V lost 5 bases, J lost 13 bases, and 14 bases lay in between. Germline values: CDR1 PRHDT, CDR2 FYEKMQ (reference sequence). The CDR3 is made up of 11 amino acids. Here the CDR3 reads CASSPLRKGFF. The CDR3 nucleotides are TGTGCCAGCAGCCCACTCCGAAAGGGTTTCTTT.

Concerning this clonotype itself: Without the conserved terminal phenylalanine or tryptophan, this CDR3 likely stems from a read error. No DNA is shown, since the ends of the CDR3 on it are uncertain; the CDR3 is the one TCRdb lists. The chain links TRBV12-3 or TRBV12-4 to TRBJ2-3; the table assigns TRBD1, which was not confirmed against the DNA. From its first to its last residue, the CDR3 has 15 amino acids. The chain's CDR3 is CASTSGTVWGDTEYS.

The J gene is TRBJ2-7, the V gene TRBV29-1; D unresolved. CDR1 is SQVTM and CDR2 is ANQGSEA in the germline V gene. V was pared by 6 bases and J by 3 bases, with 21 bases between. CDR3 length equals 15 residues. For the CDR3, the DNA is TGCAGCGTCCGGCGCGGAAAGGACCAACTCTACGAGCAGTACTTC. As protein: CSVRRGKDQLYEQYF.

Only a few counts were recorded for this clonotype. The chain is built from TRBV11-1 and TRBJ2-1; 12 bases fit TRBD2. The V segment lost 4 bases and the J segment 2 bases; nucleotides outside the gene matches: 3. The CDR3 sequence is 16 residues long. Germline V CDR1 and CDR2: SGHAT, FQDESV (reference sequence). The CDR3 loop reads CASSSRLAGAYNEQFF. The CDR3 DNA sequence: TGTGCCAGCAGCTCTAGACTAGCGGGGGCCTACAATGAGCAGTTCTTC. The full variable domain, its missing parts supplied by reference TRBV11-1 and TRBJ2-1, is EAEVAQSPRYKITEKSQAVAFWCDPISGHATLYWYRQILGQGPELLVQFQDESVVDDSQLPKDRFSAERLKGVDSTLKIQPAELGDSAMYLCASSSRLAGAYNEQFFGPGTRLTVL.

The chain couples TRBV28 to TRBJ2-1; D not certain. V shed 3 bases and J shed 6 bases, with 6 bases lying between them. Germline V gene sequence: CDR1 MDHEN, CDR2 SYDVKM. The CDR3 is made up of 12 amino acids. The CDR3 DNA reads as TGTGCCAGCAGTTTTTGGGGCAATGAGCAGTTCTTC. This sequence encodes CASSFWGNEQFF.

V usage is TRBV18 and J usage is TRBJ1-1; D ambiguous. The CDR3 sequence is 15 residues long. Per the germline V gene, CDR1 is KGHSH and CDR2 is LQKENI. V was shortened by 3 bases and J by 2 bases, with 13 bases between the two germline ends. Here the CDR3 DNA reads TGTGCCAGCTCACCGGGTCGAGGTTCTAACACTGAAGCTTTCTTT. It specifies CASSPGRGSNTEAFF.

The chain links TRBV28 to TRBJ1-1; D may be TRBD1 (5 bases). CDR1 MDHEN and CDR2 SYDVKM come from the germline V gene. CDR3 length equals 14 residues. V was cut by 6 bases and J by 6 bases, with 17 bases left in between. For the CDR3, the DNA is TGTGCCAGCAGACCGGGGGGGGTGCGCGCTGAAGCTTTCTTT. It is translated as CASRPGGVRAEAFF.

This sequence joins TRBV2 and TRBJ1-2; D unclear. Germline V gene data show CDR1 as SNHLY and CDR2 as FYNNEI. There are 11 residues in the CDR3. V was pared by 7 bases and J by 5 bases, with 8 bases between. The DNA for the CDR3 is TGTGCCAGCATTCGCGATTATGGCTACACCTTC. Protein product: CASIRDYGYTF.

The genes are TRBV28 and TRBJ1-5; 9 bases align to TRBD1. The CDR3 spans 15 residues. Per germline, CDR1 MDHEN and CDR2 SYDVKM. The V and J ends lost 6 bases and 4 bases, in that order; junction bases with no gene match: 7. The CDR3 spells CASRLYRGLNQPQHF. The CDR3, as DNA: TGTGCCAGCAGACTCTACAGGGGGCTGAATCAGCCCCAGCATTTT. Using reference TRBV28 and TRBJ1-5 for the parts outside the CDR3, the full variable domain is DVKVTQSSRYLVKRTGEKVFLECVQDMDHENMFWYRQDPGLGLRLIYFSYDVKMKEKGDIPEGYSVSREKKERFSLILESASTNQTSMYLCASRLYRGLNQPQHFGDGTRLSIL.

V is TRBV7-2 and J is TRBJ1-4; the D gene is possibly TRBD1 (5 bases). Looked up from germline, CDR1 is SGHTA and CDR2 is FQGNSA. Trimming left V 8 bases short and J 11 bases short, with 18 bases between. The CDR3 contains 13 residues. The CDR3 loop is CASGEARGAKLFF. The CDR3 nucleotides are TGTGCCAGCGGGGAGGCACGAGGGGCGAAACTGTTTTTT.

This clonotype has a handful of counts. The chain recombines TRBV20-1 with TRBJ1-1, with D unresolved. The CDR3 totals 13 residues. The ends were cut back, 0 bases at V and 0 bases at J, with 5 bases in the middle. Germline V gene sequence: CDR1 DFQATT, CDR2 SNEGSKA (reference sequence). DNA of the CDR3: TGCAGTGCTAGAGATATAATGAACACTGAAGCTTTCTTT. This encodes CSARDIMNTEAFF.

This rearrangement joins TRBV28 to TRBJ2-7; 7 bases map to TRBD2. This CDR3 region has 15 residues. CDR1 is MDHEN, CDR2 SYDVKM, per germline. The junction had 7 bases not matched to a gene; V was cut back by 1 base and J by 4 bases. CDR3 DNA sequence: TGTGCCAGCAGTTTATATGAGGGAGGGCAGTACGAGCAGTACTTC. Its protein is CASSLYEGGQYEQYF.

A few counts support this clonotype. V and J are TRBV9 and TRBJ2-5; TRBD1 is a possible D gene (7 bases). Trimming pared 7 bases from V and 2 bases from J, leaving 15 bases between. This CDR3 comprises 14 residues. Looked up from germline, CDR1 is SGDLS and CDR2 is YYNGEE. In DNA, the CDR3 is TGTGCCAGCTCCTCAGGGGGGAATCAAGAGACCCAGTACTTC. Its protein product is CASSSGGNQETQYF. Supplemented by reference TRBV9 and TRBJ2-5, the full variable domain reads DSGVTQTPKHLITATGQRVTLRCSPRSGDLSVYWYQQSLDQGLQFLIQYYNGEERAKGNILERFSAQQFPDLHSELNLSSLELGDSALYFCASSSGGNQETQYFGPGTRLLVL.

The chain couples TRBV7-2 to TRBJ2-1, with TRBD2 identical over 10 bases. Germline V gene lookup returns CDR1 SGHTA and CDR2 FQGNSA. The CDR3 is made up of 15 amino acids. With 5 bases clipped from V and 9 bases from J, the junction kept 10 bases outside the gene matches. CDR3 DNA sequence: TGTGCCAGCAGCCAAACTAGCGGGGTAAGGAGTGAGCAGTTCTTC. Its translation is CASSQTSGVRSEQFF.

V is TRBV29-1 and J is TRBJ2-6; 12 positions agree with TRBD2. From germline, CDR1 is SQVTM and CDR2 ANQGSEA. The CDR3 length is 16 residues. V gave up 7 bases and J gave up 1 base; unmatched junction bases: 5. CDR3 DNA: TGCAGCGATGGGCTAGCGGGGGGGTCTGGGGCCAACGTCCTGACTTTC. The encoded protein is CSDGLAGGSGANVLTF.